Included here is one T cell receptor (beta chain) sequence, with context. Its antigen is still unknown. Assay: immunoSEQ multiplex PCR; the TCRdb copy retains only in-frame clones and omits some. This sample carries about 140,000 clones, 60% to 85% of them seen once, and the ten largest clones take 28%. The sample comes from a study of cytotoxic CD8 clonotypes in ibrutinib-treated CLL. As for the study in general: Response sampling took place at median 12 months of treatment, range 6 to 36. Samples averaged roughly 280,000 productive templates and about 94,000 productive rearrangements. General study points: Treatment saw public clonotypes, which were uncommon, either contract or stay stable.

Trimming pared 3 bases from V and 0 bases from J, leaving 12 bases between. The CDR3 extends over 16 amino acids. Germline CDR1 is SNHLY and CDR2 is FYNNEI. The sequencing here drew on PBMCs, taken after 12 months of ibrutinib treatment. The sequence was collected from a human donor with chronic lymphocytic leukemia. The gene calls are TRBV2 and TRBJ1-3, with D perhaps matching TRBD1 (5 bases). CDR3 sequence reads: CASSDWGGDSGNTIYF. CDR3 nucleotide sequence: TGTGCCAGCAGTGATTGGGGGGGAGACTCTGGAAACACCATATATTTT.